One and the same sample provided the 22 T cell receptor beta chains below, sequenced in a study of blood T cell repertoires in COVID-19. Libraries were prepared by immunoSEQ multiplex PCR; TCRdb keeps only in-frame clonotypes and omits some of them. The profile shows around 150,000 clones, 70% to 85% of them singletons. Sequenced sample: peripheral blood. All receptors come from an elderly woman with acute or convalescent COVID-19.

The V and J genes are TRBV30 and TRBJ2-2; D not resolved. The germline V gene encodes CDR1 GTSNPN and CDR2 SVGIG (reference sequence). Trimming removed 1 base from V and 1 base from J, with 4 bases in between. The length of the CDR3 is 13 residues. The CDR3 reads CAWSAGNTGELFF. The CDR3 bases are TGTGCCTGGAGTGCAGGGAACACCGGGGAGCTGTTTTTT.

The chain's CDR3 is CASSPEQGTGNSPLHF. The CDR3, as DNA: TGTGCCAGCAGTCCCGAACAGGGAACGGGCAATTCACCCCTCCACTTT. The gene calls are TRBV28 and TRBJ1-6; possible D gene TRBD1, 6 bases. Trimming took off 5 bases at V and 7 bases at J, with 18 bases between the two ends. Germline CDR1 is MDHEN and CDR2 is SYDVKM. This CDR3 contains 16 residues.

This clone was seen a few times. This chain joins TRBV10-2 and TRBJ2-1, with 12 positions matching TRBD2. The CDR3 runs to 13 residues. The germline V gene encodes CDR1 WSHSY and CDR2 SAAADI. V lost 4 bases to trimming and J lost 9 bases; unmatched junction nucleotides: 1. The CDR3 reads CASSGTSGIEQFF. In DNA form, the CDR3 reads TGCGCCAGCAGTGGGACTAGCGGGATTGAGCAGTTCTTC.

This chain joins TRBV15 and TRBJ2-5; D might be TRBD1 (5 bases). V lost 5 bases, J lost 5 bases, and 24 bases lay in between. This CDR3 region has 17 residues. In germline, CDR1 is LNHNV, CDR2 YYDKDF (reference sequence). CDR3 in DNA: TGTGCCACCAGCCCGGACATGTCAGGGTGGGCCGGGGAGACCCAGTACTTC. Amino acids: CATSPDMSGWAGETQYF.

Here the CDR3 reads CASSQDQAGASTEAFF. The CDR3 DNA reads as TGTGCCAGCAGCCAAGACCAAGCAGGGGCGAGCACTGAAGCTTTCTTT. The chain couples TRBV3-1 (or the pseudogene TRBV3-2) to TRBJ1-1; maybe TRBD1 (6 bases). The CDR3 loop spans 16 amino acids. Germline values: CDR1 LGHDT, CDR2 YNNKEL (reference sequence). V was pared by 0 bases and J by 4 bases, with 15 bases between.

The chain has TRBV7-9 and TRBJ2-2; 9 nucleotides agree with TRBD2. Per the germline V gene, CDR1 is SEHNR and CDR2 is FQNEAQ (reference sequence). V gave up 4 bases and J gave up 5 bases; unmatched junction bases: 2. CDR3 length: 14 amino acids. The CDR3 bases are TGTGCCAGCAGCTGGAGCGGGAGGACCGGGGAGCTGTTTTTT. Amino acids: CASSWSGRTGELFF.

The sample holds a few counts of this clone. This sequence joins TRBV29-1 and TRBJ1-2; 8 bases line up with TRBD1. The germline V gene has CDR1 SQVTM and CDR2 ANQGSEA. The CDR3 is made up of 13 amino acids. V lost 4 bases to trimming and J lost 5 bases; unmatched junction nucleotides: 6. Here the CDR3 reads CSVVGQGLYGYTF. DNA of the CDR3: TGCAGCGTTGTTGGACAGGGACTGTATGGCTACACCTTC.

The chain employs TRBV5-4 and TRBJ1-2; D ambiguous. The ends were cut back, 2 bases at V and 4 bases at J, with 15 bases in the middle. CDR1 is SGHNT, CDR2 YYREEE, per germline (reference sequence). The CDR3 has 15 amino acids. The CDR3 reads CASSLDVEASYGYTF. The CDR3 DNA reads TGTGCCAGCAGCTTAGATGTGGAGGCTAGCTATGGCTACACCTTC.

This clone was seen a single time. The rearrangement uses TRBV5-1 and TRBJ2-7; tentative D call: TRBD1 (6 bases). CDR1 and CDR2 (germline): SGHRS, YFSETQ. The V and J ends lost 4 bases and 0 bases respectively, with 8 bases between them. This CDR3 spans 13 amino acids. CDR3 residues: CASSGDNSYEQYF. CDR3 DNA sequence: TGCGCCAGCAGCGGGGACAACTCCTACGAGCAGTACTTC.

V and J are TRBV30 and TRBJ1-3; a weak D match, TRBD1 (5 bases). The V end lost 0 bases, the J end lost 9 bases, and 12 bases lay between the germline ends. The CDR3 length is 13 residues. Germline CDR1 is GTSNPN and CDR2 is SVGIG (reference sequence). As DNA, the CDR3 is TGTGCCTGGAGTGTACGCCAGGGCGGCACCATATATTTT. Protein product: CAWSVRQGGTIYF. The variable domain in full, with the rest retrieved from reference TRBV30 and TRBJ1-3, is SQTIHQWPATLVQPVGSPLSLECTVEGTSNPNLYWYRQAAGRGLQLLFYSVGIGQISSEVPQNLSASRPQDRQFILSSKKLLLSDSGFYLCAWSVRQGGTIYFGEGSWLTVV.

CDR3 bases: TGTGCCAGCAGCTGGAGACAGAGCACTGAAGCTTTCTTT. Translated, it gives CASSWRQSTEAFF. The rearrangement joins TRBV5-4 to TRBJ1-1; D may be TRBD1 (5 bases). Germline CDR1 is SGHNT and CDR2 is YYREEE (reference sequence). This CDR3 is 13 amino acids long. V was shortened by 3 bases and J by 4 bases, with 10 bases between the two germline ends.

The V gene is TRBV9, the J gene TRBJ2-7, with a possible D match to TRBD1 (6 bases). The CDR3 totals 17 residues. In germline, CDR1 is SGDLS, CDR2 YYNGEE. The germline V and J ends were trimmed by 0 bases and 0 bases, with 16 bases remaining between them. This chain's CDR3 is CASSVEGPTGYSYEQYF. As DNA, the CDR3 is TGTGCCAGCAGCGTAGAAGGACCGACAGGTTACTCCTACGAGCAGTACTTC.

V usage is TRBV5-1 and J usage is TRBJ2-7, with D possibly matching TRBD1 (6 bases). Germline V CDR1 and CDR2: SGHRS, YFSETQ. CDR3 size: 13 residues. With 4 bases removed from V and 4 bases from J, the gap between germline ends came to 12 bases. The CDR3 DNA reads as TGCGCCAGCAGCGATACACAGGGATACGAGCAGTACTTC. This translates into CASSDTQGYEQYF.

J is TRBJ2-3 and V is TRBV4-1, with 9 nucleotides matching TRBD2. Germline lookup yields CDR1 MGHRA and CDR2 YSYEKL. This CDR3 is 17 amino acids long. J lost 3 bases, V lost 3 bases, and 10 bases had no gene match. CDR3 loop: CASSQATLSGSTDTQYF. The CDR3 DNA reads TGCGCCAGCAGCCAGGCTACCCTTAGCGGGAGTACAGATACGCAGTATTTT.

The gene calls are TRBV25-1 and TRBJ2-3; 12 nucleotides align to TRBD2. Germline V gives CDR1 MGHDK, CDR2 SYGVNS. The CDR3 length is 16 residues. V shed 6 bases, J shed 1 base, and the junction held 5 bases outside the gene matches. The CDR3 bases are TGTGCCAGCAGCACCAGACTAGCGGGAGGCACAGATACGCAGTATTTT. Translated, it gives CASSTRLAGGTDTQYF.

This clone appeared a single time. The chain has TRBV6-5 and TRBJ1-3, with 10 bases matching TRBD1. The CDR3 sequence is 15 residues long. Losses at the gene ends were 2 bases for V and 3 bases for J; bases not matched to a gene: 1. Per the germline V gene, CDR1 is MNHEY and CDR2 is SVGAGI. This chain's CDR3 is CASSYGDRGGNTIYF. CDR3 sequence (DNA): TGTGCCAGCAGTTACGGGGACAGGGGTGGAAACACCATATATTTT.

The CDR3 region is CASSQEFRQGGKGKLFF. The CDR3 DNA is TGCGCCAGCAGCCAAGAGTTCCGACAGGGGGGGAAGGGAAAACTGTTTTTT. The chain is built from TRBV4-3 and TRBJ1-4, with 9 bases lining up with TRBD1. CDR1 LGHNA and CDR2 YSLEER come from the germline V gene. There are 17 residues in the CDR3. The J segment lost 10 bases and the V segment lost 0 bases, leaving 12 bases of the junction unmatched.

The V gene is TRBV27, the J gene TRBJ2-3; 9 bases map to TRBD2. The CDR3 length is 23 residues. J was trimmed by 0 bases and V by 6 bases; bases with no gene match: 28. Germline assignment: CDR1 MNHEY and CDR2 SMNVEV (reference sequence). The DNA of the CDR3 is TGTGCCAGCAGGCTCCGGAGTTCTGATCCGGGACTAGCTGGTACACCTAGCACAGATACGCAGTATTTT. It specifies CASRLRSSDPGLAGTPSTDTQYF.

The CDR3 spells CASSSTGLEPQHF. The CDR3 DNA follows: TGTGCCAGCAGTTCTACAGGGTTAGAGCCCCAGCATTTT. The genes are TRBV7-9 and TRBJ1-5; D possibly corresponds to TRBD1 (6 bases). Per germline, CDR1 SEHNR and CDR2 FQNEAQ (reference sequence). The V and J ends lost 6 bases and 8 bases respectively, with 14 bases between them. CDR3 length equals 13 residues.

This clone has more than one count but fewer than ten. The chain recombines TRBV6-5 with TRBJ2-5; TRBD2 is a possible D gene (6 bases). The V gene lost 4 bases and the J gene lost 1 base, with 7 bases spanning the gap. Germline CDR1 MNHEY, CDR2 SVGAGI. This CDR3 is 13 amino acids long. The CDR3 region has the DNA TGTGCCAGCAGTTTGGGACTCCAAGAGACCCAGTACTTC. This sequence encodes CASSLGLQETQYF.

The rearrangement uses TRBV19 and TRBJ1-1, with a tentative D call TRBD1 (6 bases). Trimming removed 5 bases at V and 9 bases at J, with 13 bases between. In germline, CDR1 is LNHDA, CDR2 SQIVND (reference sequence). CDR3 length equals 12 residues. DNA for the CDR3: TGTGCCAGTAGTGCCGGGACACTTAAAGCTTTCTTT. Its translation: CASSAGTLKAFF.

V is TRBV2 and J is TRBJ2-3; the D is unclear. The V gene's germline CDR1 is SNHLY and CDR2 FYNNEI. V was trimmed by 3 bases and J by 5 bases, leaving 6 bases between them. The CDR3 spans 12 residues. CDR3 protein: CASSDSRDTQYF. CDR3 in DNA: TGTGCCAGCAGTGACTCTAGAGATACGCAGTATTTT.